This T cell receptor beta chain was documented in a study of Graves' ophthalmopathy and Graves' hyperthyroidism. The authors amplified TCR beta CDR3 regions from RNA transcripts. Following a first-round RT-PCR that used HTBI primers, a second-round multiplex PCR was carried out. TCRdb processed the multiplex PCR reads anew with MiXCR; each CDR3 protein has one entry. The sample holds about 340,000 distinct CDR3 sequences, 15% to 20% seen once. The V gene end was trimmed by 7 bases and the J gene end by 4 bases; junction bases not matched to a gene: 8. The length of the CDR3 is 14 residues. This clonotype was seen repeatedly, ten times or more.

Material: peripheral blood. The source is an adult man with Graves' ophthalmopathy. The genes are TRBV12-3 or TRBV12-4 and TRBJ2-7, with 9 bases matching TRBD1. As DNA, the CDR3 is TGTGCCAGCAAACCGGGACAGGGAAGGTACGAGCAGTACTTC. It codes for CASKPGQGRYEQYF.